The 17 T cell receptor beta chains listed next were all sequenced from one sample in a study of blood T cell repertoires in COVID-19. Using immunoSEQ multiplex PCR, the repertoire was profiled, and TCRdb retains in-frame clones only, with some absent. The sample lists tens of thousands of clones; roughly three quarters were seen once. Specimen: peripheral blood. The receptors shown here come from a man in his 70s with acute or convalescent COVID-19.

This CDR3 is CASSQTVDTQYF. The CDR3 DNA reads TGTGCCAGCAGCCAGACAGTAGATACGCAGTATTTT. The chain has TRBV28 and TRBJ2-3; D might be TRBD1 (5 bases). With 6 bases removed from V and 5 bases from J, the gap between germline ends came to 9 bases. From germline, CDR1 is MDHEN and CDR2 SYDVKM. CDR3 length: 12 residues.

This chain connects TRBV2 to TRBJ1-5, with 8 bases identical to TRBD1. The V gene end was trimmed by 6 bases and the J gene end by 4 bases; junction bases not matched to a gene: 2. Germline CDR1 SNHLY, CDR2 FYNNEI. The CDR3 covers 13 residues. CDR3 sequence reads: CASSQGANQPQHF. CDR3 bases: TGTGCCAGCAGCCAGGGGGCGAATCAGCCCCAGCATTTT.

V is TRBV4-1 and J is TRBJ2-2, with 11 bases matching TRBD2. The CDR3 contains 18 residues. V trimming: 3 bases; J trimming: 1 base; junction bases outside the gene matches: 7. Germline-derived CDR1 and CDR2 are MGHRA and YSYEKL. The CDR3 here is CASSQTRLAGRNTGELFF. The CDR3 DNA is TGCGCCAGCAGCCAGACTAGACTAGCGGGGAGGAACACCGGGGAGCTGTTTTTT.

The gene calls are TRBV11-2 and TRBJ1-5; 8 bases align to TRBD1. The CDR3 is 15 amino acids. The germline CDR1 and CDR2 sequences are SGHAT and FQNNGV. V gave up 2 bases and J gave up 2 bases; unmatched junction bases: 2. As DNA, the CDR3 is TGTGCCAGCAGCTTAACGACAGGGGGCAATCAGCCCCAGCATTTT. Translation gives CASSLTTGGNQPQHF.

The V call is TRBV4-1, the J call TRBJ1-2; TRBD1 is a possible D gene (5 bases). V was cut by 0 bases and J by 6 bases, with 14 bases left in between. In germline, CDR1 is MGHRA, CDR2 YSYEKL. CDR3 length equals 15 residues. Here the CDR3 DNA reads TGCGCCAGCAGCCAAGACCCCAGGGAAGAGGATGGCTACACCTTC. This sequence encodes CASSQDPREEDGYTF.

V is TRBV9 and J is TRBJ2-2, with D possibly matching TRBD2 (6 bases). V was trimmed by 1 base and J by 0 bases, leaving 10 bases between them. Germline loops: CDR1 SGDLS, CDR2 YYNGEE. The CDR3 loop spans 16 amino acids. The CDR3 sequence: CASSVRLATNTGELFF. The CDR3 DNA reads as TGTGCCAGCAGCGTAAGGCTAGCGACGAACACCGGGGAGCTGTTTTTT.

V gene TRBV19 combines with J gene TRBJ2-6; 10 bases fit TRBD1. The CDR3 extends over 18 amino acids. From germline, CDR1 is LNHDA and CDR2 SQIVND (reference sequence). Trimming cost V 5 bases and J 0 bases; bases outside gene matches: 7. CDR3 bases: TGTGCCAGTAGTCTACAATGGACAGGGGGCTCTGGGGCCAACGTCCTGACTTTC. Translated, it gives CASSLQWTGGSGANVLTF.

The sample holds a few counts of this clone. This chain connects TRBV4-1 to TRBJ1-1; weak D call: TRBD1 (6 bases). The length of the CDR3 is 15 residues. The germline CDR1 and CDR2 sequences are MGHRA and YSYEKL. V dropped 3 bases and J dropped 6 bases, with 17 bases sitting between them. CDR3 residues: CASSHALKGGPEAFF. The DNA of the CDR3 is TGCGCCAGCAGCCATGCTTTAAAGGGGGGGCCTGAAGCTTTCTTT.

DNA for the CDR3: TGTGCCAGCAGCTTTGACAGTTTCAACTATGGCTACACCTTC. Its translation is CASSFDSFNYGYTF. V gene TRBV13 combines with J gene TRBJ1-2; D perhaps matches TRBD1 (5 bases). This CDR3 has 14 residues. Germline CDR1 and CDR2: PRHDT and FYEKMQ (reference sequence). V lost 3 bases and J 2 bases, leaving 10 bases between the germline ends. The whole variable domain, remainder taken from reference TRBV13 and TRBJ1-2, is AAGVIQSPRHLIKEKRETATLKCYPIPRHDTVYWYQQGPGQDPQFLISFYEKMQSDKGSIPDRFSAQQFSDYHSELNMSSLELGDSALYFCASSFDSFNYGYTFGSGTRLTVV.

J is TRBJ1-2 and V is TRBV5-1; 7 nucleotides agree with TRBD1. This CDR3 is 14 amino acids long. Germline V gene sequence: CDR1 SGHRS, CDR2 YFSETQ. J lost 2 bases, V lost 4 bases, and 5 bases had no gene match. In DNA, the CDR3 is TGCGCCAGCAGCGGTACAGGGGTGAACTATGGCTACACCTTC. Translating gives CASSGTGVNYGYTF. The variable domain in full, completed from reference TRBV5-1 and TRBJ1-2, reads KAGVTQTPRYLIKTRGQQVTLSCSPISGHRSVSWYQQTPGQGLQFLFEYFSETQRNKGNFPGRFSGRQFSNSRSEMNVSTLELGDSALYLCASSGTGVNYGYTFGSGTRLTVV.

The chain is built from TRBV2 and TRBJ1-4, with D unresolved. V gave up 6 bases and J gave up 4 bases, with 3 bases separating them. The germline CDR1 and CDR2 sequences are SNHLY and FYNNEI. This CDR3 has 11 amino acids. This CDR3 reads CASSLNEKLFF. For the CDR3, the DNA is TGTGCCAGCAGCCTTAATGAAAAACTGTTTTTT. Full variable domain (outside the CDR3, taken from reference TRBV2 and TRBJ1-4): EPEVTQTPSHQVTQMGQEVILRCVPISNHLYFYWYRQILGQKVEFLVSFYNNEISEKSEIFDDQFSVERPDGSNFTLKIRSTKLEDSAMYFCASSLNEKLFFGSGTQLSVL.

The chain joins TRBV12-5 to TRBJ2-4; D ambiguous. This CDR3 spans 12 amino acids. Germline V gene sequence: CDR1 LGHNT, CDR2 FRNRAP. The V end was cut by 5 bases, the J end by 11 bases, with 13 bases between. The CDR3 nucleotides read TGTGCTAGTGGTCCATACGGGTCCTTTCAGTACTTC. Its translation is CASGPYGSFQYF.

The gene calls are TRBV10-3 and TRBJ2-7, with TRBD1 matching 10 bases. Germline loops: CDR1 ENHRY, CDR2 SYGVKD. After removal of 5 bases from V and 0 bases from J, the junction contained 1 base not matched to a gene. This CDR3 has 14 residues. CDR3 nucleotide sequence: TGTGCCATCAGTCGGGACAGGGGCTCCTACGAGCAGTACTTC. It translates to CAISRDRGSYEQYF.

V gene TRBV28 combines with J gene TRBJ1-2; tentative D call: TRBD1 (6 bases). The CDR3 consists of 13 residues. CDR1 and CDR2 (germline): MDHEN, SYDVKM. The V gene lost 4 bases and the J gene lost 8 bases, with 14 bases spanning the gap. CDR3 sequence (DNA): TGTGCCAGCAGTTCACTAGGGGGTAAAGGCTACACCTTC. Residues: CASSSLGGKGYTF.

With respect to this clone: At one end, the junction sequence differs from germline, possibly due to a read error. The rearrangement joins TRBV19 to TRBJ2-2; weak D call: TRBD1 (6 bases). Germline V gives CDR1 LNHDA, CDR2 SQIVND (reference sequence). CDR3 length equals 14 residues. In DNA, the CDR3 is TGTGCCAGTAGGATAGGACAGAACGCCGGGGAGCTGTTTTTT. It codes for CASRIGQNAGELFF. Combining the CDR3 with reference TRBV19 and TRBJ2-2 gives the whole variable domain DGGITQSPKYLFRKEGQNVTLSCEQNLNHDAMYWYRQDPGQGLRLIYYSQIVNDFQKGDIAEGYSVSREKKESFPLTVTSAQKNPTAFYLCASRIGQNAGELFFGEGSRLTVL.

This clone was counted only a few times. V gene TRBV29-1 combines with J gene TRBJ2-3; 7 nucleotides agree with TRBD1. There are 14 residues in the CDR3. Losses at the gene ends were 0 bases for V and 6 bases for J; bases not matched to a gene: 6. Germline V gives CDR1 SQVTM, CDR2 ANQGSEA. The CDR3 region is CSVEELGGGDTQYF. In nucleotides, the CDR3 is TGCAGCGTTGAAGAATTAGGGGGCGGGGATACGCAGTATTTT.

As to this clone: Its ends do not fully match the called genes, so a read error is possible. The V and J genes are TRBV7-6 and TRBJ2-3; 11 bases match TRBD2. In germline, CDR1 is SGHVS, CDR2 FNYEAQ. This CDR3 comprises 15 residues. The CDR3 here is CASSPTSGGTYTQYF. CDR3 coding DNA: TGTGCCAGCAGCCCTACTAGCGGGGGCACATATACGCAGTATTTT. Combining the CDR3 with reference TRBV7-6 and TRBJ2-3 gives the whole variable domain GAGVSQSPRYKVTKRGQDVALRCDPISGHVSLYWYRQALGQGPEFLTYFNYEAQQDKSGLPNDRFSAERPEGSISTLTIQRTEQRDSAMYRCASSPTSGGTYTQYFGPGTRLTVL.